Shown below are 15 T cell receptor beta chains from a single sample sequenced in a study of T cell responses to AZD1222 COVID-19 vaccine. Clones were read by immunoSEQ multiplex PCR, and TCRdb kept only the in-frame ones, dropping some. The sample includes some 150,000 clones, around nine tenths of them seen just once. The material sequenced was peripheral blood, taken on day 0 of AZD1222 vaccination. The receptors here all came from an adult in good health.

This chain uses TRBV7-2 with TRBJ2-1, with a possible D match to TRBD2 (5 bases). Germline V gives CDR1 SGHTA, CDR2 FQGNSA. The CDR3 totals 13 residues. Trimming pared 5 bases from V and 8 bases from J, leaving 13 bases between. CDR3 bases: TGTGCCAGCAGCGCAGGACCGAGGGATGAGCAGTTCTTC. Amino acid sequence: CASSAGPRDEQFF.

The rearrangement joins TRBV6-2 or TRBV6-3 to TRBJ2-6; D ambiguous. Trimming shortened V by 2 bases and J by 2 bases, and 7 bases separated the two germline ends. The germline V gene has CDR1 MNHEY and CDR2 SVGEGT. This CDR3 is 15 amino acids long. This CDR3 reads CASSYRRPGANVLTF. Written as DNA, the CDR3 is TGTGCCAGCAGTTACCGACGCCCTGGGGCCAACGTCCTGACTTTC.

The J gene is TRBJ2-1, the V gene TRBV27; D remains ambiguous. V lost 6 bases and J 0 bases, leaving 3 bases between the germline ends. The CDR3 is 12 residues long. From germline, CDR1 is MNHEY and CDR2 SMNVEV (reference sequence). The CDR3 loop reads CASSNSYNEQFF. The DNA for the CDR3 is TGTGCCAGCAGCAACTCCTACAATGAGCAGTTCTTC.

The chain joins TRBV9 to TRBJ1-4; D not resolved. Germline CDR1 reads SGDLS; CDR2 reads YYNGEE. The V and J ends lost 3 bases and 5 bases respectively, with 14 bases between them. CDR3 length: 15 residues. CDR3 loop: CASSGSGRLNEKLFF. The CDR3, as DNA: TGTGCCAGCAGCGGGAGTGGACGGCTAAATGAAAAACTGTTTTTT.

V is TRBV5-1 and J is TRBJ1-5; D unresolved. The CDR3 extends over 13 amino acids. Trimming took 0 bases from V and 7 from J, leaving 8 bases between them. Germline CDR1 and CDR2: SGHRS and YFSETQ. The CDR3 loop is CASSLEVSQPQHF. The CDR3 DNA follows: TGCGCCAGCAGCTTGGAAGTGTCGCAGCCCCAGCATTTT.

The chain recombines TRBV7-3 with TRBJ2-2; TRBD1 might be the D (5 bases). V was trimmed by 2 bases and J by 5 bases, leaving 6 bases between them. CDR1 and CDR2 (germline): SGHTA, FQGTGA. There are 13 residues in the CDR3. For the CDR3, the DNA is TGTGCCAGCAGCTTACACAGGACCGGGGAGCTGTTTTTT. Its translation: CASSLHRTGELFF.

This chain uses TRBV14 with TRBJ2-3; 7 bases match TRBD1. Losses at the gene ends were 3 bases for V and 4 bases for J; bases not matched to a gene: 7. The CDR3 has 15 amino acids. Germline CDR1 SGHDN, CDR2 FVKESK. The CDR3 region has the DNA TGTGCCAGCAGCCACTTGGCAGGGGGAGCAGATACGCAGTATTTT. Translation: CASSHLAGGADTQYF.

The chain combines TRBV28 with TRBJ2-4, with 7 bases matching TRBD2. The CDR3 is made up of 14 amino acids. Germline V gene data show CDR1 as MDHEN and CDR2 as SYDVKM. V shed 6 bases and J 9 bases; nucleotides not matched to a gene: 11. Here the CDR3 reads CASRPARGEGIQYF. The CDR3 DNA reads as TGTGCCAGCAGGCCCGCACGTGGGGAGGGCATTCAGTACTTC.

The V and J genes are TRBV27 and TRBJ1-5; tentatively, D is TRBD1 (6 bases). The CDR3 is 16 residues long. Germline CDR1 and CDR2: MNHEY and SMNVEV (reference sequence). V gave up 4 bases and J gave up 4 bases, with 17 bases separating them. The CDR3 loop is CASSSGFWGANQPQHF. CDR3 sequence (DNA): TGTGCCAGCAGTTCTGGATTTTGGGGGGCGAATCAGCCCCAGCATTTT.

The CDR3 sequence is CASSLNGPGANYGYTF. The CDR3 DNA reads as TGTGCCAGCAGCTTAAATGGTCCAGGGGCTAACTATGGCTACACCTTC. The chain carries TRBV7-2 and TRBJ1-2, with D possibly matching TRBD1 (6 bases). V lost 2 bases to trimming and J lost 0 bases, with 13 bases between them. Per the germline V gene, CDR1 is SGHTA and CDR2 is FQGNSA. The CDR3 covers 16 residues. Combining the CDR3 with reference TRBV7-2 and TRBJ1-2 gives the whole variable domain GAGVSQSPSNKVTEKGKDVELRCDPISGHTALYWYRQSLGQGLEFLIYFQGNSAPDKSGLPSDRFSAERTGGSVSTLTIQRTQQEDSAVYLCASSLNGPGANYGYTFGSGTRLTVV.

The genes are TRBV28 and TRBJ1-1; a possible D gene is TRBD1 (5 bases). The V gene lost 6 bases and the J gene lost 1 base, with 18 bases spanning the gap. The CDR3 is made up of 16 amino acids. From germline, CDR1 is MDHEN and CDR2 SYDVKM. In DNA form, the CDR3 reads TGTGCCAGCAGACTCTGGGTGGGACGCCAGAACACTGAAGCTTTCTTT. It yields the protein CASRLWVGRQNTEAFF.

The chain combines TRBV7-6 with TRBJ2-5, with 9 bases lining up with TRBD1. This CDR3 region has 16 residues. The V and J ends lost 2 bases and 4 bases, in that order; junction bases with no gene match: 8. Germline V gives CDR1 SGHVS, CDR2 FNYEAQ. The CDR3 DNA reads TGTGCCAGCAGCTTAATACCGGGACAGGGTCGAGAGACCCAGTACTTC. Its translation: CASSLIPGQGRETQYF.

The chain employs TRBV7-8 and TRBJ2-2; 10 bases are a match to TRBD2. Germline V gene lookup returns CDR1 SGHVS and CDR2 FQNEAQ. Germline trimming cut 6 bases from V and 2 bases from J; bases unmatched to any gene: 12. The CDR3 consists of 18 residues. CDR3 amino acids: CASRAGLAGESNTGELFF. CDR3 nucleotides: TGTGCCAGCAGGGCGGGGCTAGCGGGGGAAAGCAACACCGGGGAGCTGTTTTTT. Filled out from reference TRBV7-8 and TRBJ2-2, the complete variable domain reads GAGVSQSPRYKVAKRGQDVALRCDPISGHVSLFWYQQALGQGPEFLTYFQNEAQLDKSGLPSDRFFAERPEGSVSTLKIQRTQQEDSAVYLCASRAGLAGESNTGELFFGEGSRLTVL.

V usage is TRBV2 and J usage is TRBJ1-3, with D hard to call. The CDR3 has 16 amino acids. The germline V and J ends were trimmed by 5 bases and 0 bases, with 14 bases remaining between them. Germline assignment: CDR1 SNHLY and CDR2 FYNNEI. For the CDR3, the DNA is TGTGCCAGCAGTCTCCTACCGGGCAGCTCTGGAAACACCATATATTTT. As protein: CASSLLPGSSGNTIYF.

The V and J genes are TRBV27 and TRBJ2-7, with D perhaps being TRBD1 or TRBD2 (6 bases each). In germline, CDR1 is MNHEY, CDR2 SMNVEV (reference sequence). V was pared by 6 bases and J by 7 bases, with 28 bases between. The CDR3 has 17 residues. Written as DNA, the CDR3 is TGTGCCAGCAGCAACTCCGGGACAAGGGCGGGACCCCTTGAGCAGTACTTC. This encodes CASSNSGTRAGPLEQYF.